This T cell receptor (beta chain) was sequenced for a study of T-cell reconstitution after alpha-beta-depleted transplantation in children (dated by TCRdb to 2015 to 2016). The study in broad terms: Using TCR repertoire profiling, the study quantitatively followed how T-cell immune reconstitution unfolded in children after TCRalphabeta/CD19-depleted allogeneic hematopoietic cell transplantation.

This clonotype came up a few times. What antigen it recognizes has not been identified. Base-call qualities are not available, and no considerably larger clone is one nucleotide away. The CDR3 covers 13 residues, taking in both the cysteine and the phenylalanine. The only DNA kept is the CDR3, 39 bases in frame from the first base. CDR1 and CDR2 (DFQATT, SNEGSKA) derive from the germline V gene (reference sequence). Trimming removed 3 bases from V and 5 bases from J; the gene matches leave 3 bases unexplained. The paper as a whole reports these results and caveats: Over the following months the frequencies of hyperexpanded clones went down, and after one year T-cell counts and TCRbeta diversity were mostly credited to newly produced T cells. The apparently early recovery of alphabetaT-cell counts about two months after transplant reportedly depended on only several hundred rapidly expanded clones that came from non-depleted graft cells. In some patients, the high TCRbeta diversity seen at day 60 was put down to recipient T cells and intrathymic progenitors that had survived conditioning.

To prepare the library, PCR was applied. The instrument was an Illumina HiSeq 2500. To normalize quantification of the TCRbeta repertoire, the TCR libraries were built with molecular barcoding that relied on unique molecular identifiers. TCRdb applied fastp at Q25 and MiXCR to the public reads, then kept only in-frame beta chains. Every entry covers one CDR3 protein and lists the most common genes and DNA from its rows. This sample comprises 200,000 to 250,000 distinct CDR3 sequences, 25% of them detected only once. The ten top clones hold about 2.6% of the sample. What the treatment or condition label conveys for this sample: allogeneic hematopoietic cell transplantation with graft depleted of TCRalphabeta T cells and CD19 B cells. The children who served as transplant recipients had been given grafts of TCRalphabeta/CD19-depleted allogeneic hematopoietic cells.

The sequence joins TRBV20-1 to TRBJ2-2; 7 central nucleotides agree with TRBD2. The clonotype comes from a girl aged 2 to 10 with Fanconi anemia, due to receive a stem cell transplant. This material consisted of PBMCs, taken before TCRalphabeta/CD19-depleted stem cell transplant. The DNA sequence is given as TGCAGTGCTAGTGGGACTATAACCGGGGAGCTGTTTTTT. This codes for CSASGTITGELFF.